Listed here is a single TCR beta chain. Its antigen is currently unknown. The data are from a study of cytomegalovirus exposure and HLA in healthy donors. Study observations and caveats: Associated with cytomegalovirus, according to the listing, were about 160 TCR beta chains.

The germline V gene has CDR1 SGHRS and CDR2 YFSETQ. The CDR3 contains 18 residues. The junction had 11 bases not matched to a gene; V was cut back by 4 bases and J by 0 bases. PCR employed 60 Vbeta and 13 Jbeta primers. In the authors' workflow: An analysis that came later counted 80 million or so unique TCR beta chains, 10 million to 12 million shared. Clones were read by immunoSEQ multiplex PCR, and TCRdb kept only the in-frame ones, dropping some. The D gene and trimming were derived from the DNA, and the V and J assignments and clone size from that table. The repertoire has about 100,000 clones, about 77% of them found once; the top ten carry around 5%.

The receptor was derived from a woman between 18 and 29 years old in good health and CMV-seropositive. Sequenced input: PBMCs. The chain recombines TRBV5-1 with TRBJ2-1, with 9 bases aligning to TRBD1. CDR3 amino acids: CASSKGQGWVDSYNEQFF. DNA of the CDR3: TGCGCCAGCAGCAAAGGACAGGGGTGGGTAGACTCCTACAATGAGCAGTTCTTC.